This is a list of T cell receptor beta chains from one sample in a study of blood T cell repertoires in COVID-19. Only in-frame clones appear in the TCRdb table, and some are missing; sequencing was by immunoSEQ multiplex PCR. The sample yields approximately 380,000 clones, 88% seen once. The sequencing sample was made of PBMCs or T cells enriched from blood (not recorded which). These receptors originate from a young woman who had recovered from COVID-19. CDR3s include the opening cysteine and the closing phenylalanine or tryptophan. D genes are given only for firm matches. Only some rows state a clone size, as once, few, many or a class for expanded clones.

J gene | D gene | clone size | CDR3 length | V gene | CDR3 protein | CDR3 DNA
TRBJ1-6 | - | - | 15 | TRBV6-2/TRBV6-3 | CASSYSVGRGSPLHF | TGTGCCAGCAGTTACTCGGTCGGGCGCGGGTCACCCCTCCACTTT
TRBJ1-2 | TRBD1 | - | 15 | TRBV6-2/TRBV6-3 | CASSYSLTGRYGYTF | TGTGCCAGCAGTTACTCCTTGACAGGGAGGTATGGCTACACCTTC
TRBJ2-3 | - | - | 14 | TRBV9 | CASSVVGGTDTQYF | TGTGCCAGCAGCGTAGTCGGGGGCACAGATACGCAGTATTTT
TRBJ2-1 | - | once | 17 | TRBV7-2 | CASSPTEDGGSYNEQFF | TGTGCCAGCAGCCCCACGGAGGATGGTGGCAGCTACAATGAGCAGTTCTTC
TRBJ1-1 | - | - | 15 | TRBV10-1 | CASSSVLGVGTEAFF | TGCGCCAGCAGCTCCGTCTTAGGGGTGGGCACTGAAGCTTTCTTT
TRBJ1-5 | - | few | 13 | TRBV7-9 | CASSLQGNQPQHF | TGTGCCAGCAGCTTACAGGGGAATCAGCCCCAGCATTTT
TRBJ1-4 | - | - | 14 | TRBV2 | CASSVDLTNEKLFF | TGTGCCAGCAGTGTGGACTTAACTAATGAAAAACTGTTTTTT
TRBJ1-1 | - | - | 13 | TRBV10-2 | CASSEYMNTEAFF | TGCGCCAGCAGTGAGTACATGAACACTGAAGCTTTCTTT
TRBJ2-1 | - | - | 15 | TRBV7-8 | CASSLGQTPYNEQFF | TGTGCCAGCAGCTTAGGACAGACCCCCTACAATGAGCAGTTCTTC
TRBJ2-1 | - | - | 12 | TRBV6-5 | CATQASYNEQFF | TGTGCCACCCAGGCCTCCTACAATGAGCAGTTCTTC
TRBJ2-3 | - | once | 14 | TRBV6-5 | CASSAIASTDTQYF | TGTGCCAGTTCTGCTATAGCTAGCACAGATACGCAGTATTTT
TRBJ1-4 | TRBD1 | few | 16 | TRBV5-5 | CASSTRQGRDNEKLFF | TGTGCCAGCAGCACCCGACAGGGGCGGGATAATGAAAAACTGTTTTTT
TRBJ2-7 | TRBD2 | - | 16 | TRBV5-4 | CASSLSASGYSYEQYF | TGTGCCAGCAGCTTGTCGGCTAGCGGTTACTCCTACGAGCAGTACTTC
TRBJ1-5 | TRBD1 | - | 14 | TRBV9 | CASSGTGVNQPQHF | TGTGCCAGCAGCGGGACAGGGGTCAATCAGCCCCAGCATTTT
TRBJ2-5 | TRBD1 | once | 15 | TRBV19 | CASRDRPVPQETQYF | TGTGCCAGTAGGGACAGGCCGGTCCCACAAGAGACCCAGTACTTC
TRBJ1-4 | - | - | 15 | TRBV18 | CASSPLPQGDEKLFF | TGTGCCAGCTCACCTTTGCCGCAGGGCGATGAAAAACTGTTTTTT
TRBJ1-2 | - | once | 15 | TRBV2 | CASSEAPGVPYGYTF | TGTGCCAGCAGTGAAGCGCCCGGGGTTCCCTATGGCTACACCTTC
TRBJ1-1 | - | - | 12 | TRBV6-5 | CASSYLGTEAFF | TGTGCCAGCAGTTACCTCGGGACTGAAGCTTTCTTT
TRBJ1-2 | TRBD1 | - | 14 | TRBV5-8 | CASSSTGTLYGYTF | TGTGCCAGCAGTTCGACAGGGACACTCTATGGCTACACCTTC
TRBJ1-1 | - | - | 13 | TRBV30 | CAWSVGTNTEAFF | TGTGCCTGGAGTGTAGGGACAAACACTGAAGCTTTCTTT
TRBJ1-1 | - | - | 13 | TRBV16 | CASSSIPGTEAFF | TGTGCCAGCAGCTCAATTCCAGGCACTGAAGCTTTCTTT
TRBJ2-7 | - | once | 14 | TRBV11-3 | CASSLGGDSYEQYF | TGTGCCAGCAGCTTAGGCGGTGACTCCTACGAGCAGTACTTC
TRBJ1-5 | - | - | 13 | TRBV11-2 | CASRDSRNQPQHF | TGTGCCAGCAGGGACAGCCGCAATCAGCCCCAGCATTTT
TRBJ2-2 | TRBD1 | - | 16 | TRBV4-1 | CASSRGTGAYTGELFF | TGCGCCAGCAGCCGAGGGACAGGGGCCTACACCGGGGAGCTGTTTTTT
TRBJ1-1 | TRBD1 | - | 13 | TRBV29-1 | CSVELTGFREAFF | TGCAGCGTTGAGTTGACAGGGTTCCGTGAAGCTTTCTTT
TRBJ2-3 | TRBD2 | few | 15 | TRBV6-4 | CASSLTSGGTDTQYF | TGTGCCAGCAGCCTGACTAGCGGGGGTACAGATACGCAGTATTTT
TRBJ1-1 | TRBD1 | - | 15 | TRBV27 | CASSPSTGVNTEAFF | TGTGCCAGCAGTCCCTCGACAGGGGTTAACACTGAAGCTTTCTTT
TRBJ1-1 | - | - | 15 | TRBV9 | CASSASGAGHGEAFF | TGTGCCAGCAGCGCGTCAGGGGCAGGGCATGGTGAAGCTTTCTTT
TRBJ2-7 | - | - | 15 | TRBV6-1 | CASSEMGLAGDEQYF | TGTGCCAGCAGTGAAATGGGTCTAGCAGGGGACGAGCAGTACTTC
TRBJ2-4 | - | - | 16 | TRBV2 | CASRQGPTIAKNIQYF | TGTGCCAGCAGGCAGGGGCCAACCATAGCCAAAAACATTCAGTACTTC
TRBJ2-3 | TRBD2 | - | 16 | TRBV7-2 | CASSLLAGGVTDTQYF | TGTGCCAGCAGCCTATTAGCGGGGGGGGTCACAGATACGCAGTATTTT
TRBJ1-1 | - | - | 14 | TRBV5-8 | CASSLGRYRAEAFF | TGTGCCAGCAGCTTGGGGCGATACAGGGCTGAAGCTTTCTTT
TRBJ2-1 | TRBD2 | - | 15 | TRBV9 | CASSVVSGGPNEQFF | TGTGCCAGCAGCGTAGTGAGCGGGGGGCCTAATGAGCAGTTCTTC
TRBJ1-2 | TRBD1 | - | 14 | TRBV11-2 | CASSLSRGSGGYTF | TGTGCCAGCAGCTTGAGCAGGGGGTCTGGTGGCTACACCTTC
TRBJ1-2 | TRBD1 | - | 19 | TRBV24-1 | CATSDLGTGGSGANYGYTF | TGTGCCACCAGTGACCTCGGGACAGGGGGCTCCGGGGCTAACTATGGCTACACCTTC
TRBJ2-7 | TRBD1 | - | 11 | TRBV3-1/TRBV3-2 | CASGQGLEQYF | TGTGCCAGCGGACAGGGGCTCGAGCAGTACTTC
TRBJ2-5 | - | - | 15 | TRBV7-7 | CASSLRYRGGETQYF | TGTGCTAGCAGCTTACGGTACAGGGGGGGAGAGACCCAGTACTTC
TRBJ2-1 | - | - | 14 | TRBV13 | CASSLVSGLNEQFF | TGTGCCAGCAGCTTAGTCTCAGGGCTGAATGAGCAGTTCTTC
TRBJ2-1 | TRBD2 | - | 18 | TRBV27 | CASRPGLAGVRSYNEQFF | TGTGCCAGCAGGCCGGGACTAGCGGGGGTACGTTCCTACAATGAGCAGTTCTTC
TRBJ1-1 | - | - | 13 | TRBV6-1 | CASSEVPGTEAFF | TGTGCCAGCAGTGAAGTACCCGGGACTGAAGCTTTCTTT
TRBJ1-5 | - | - | 13 | TRBV30 | CAWSVGSNQPQHF | TGTGCCTGGAGTGTCGGTAGCAATCAGCCCCAGCATTTT
TRBJ1-5 | - | - | 15 | TRBV5-1 | CASSLIAGSNQPQHF | TGCGCCAGCAGCTTGATTGCAGGGAGCAATCAGCCCCAGCATTTT
TRBJ2-1 | TRBD2 | - | 15 | TRBV7-3 | CASSSGTRTYNEQFF | TGTGCCAGCTCCTCCGGGACTAGAACCTACAATGAGCAGTTCTTC
TRBJ2-2 | TRBD2 | - | 17 | TRBV9 | CASSVGASGANTGELFF | TGTGCCAGCAGCGTAGGGGCGAGCGGGGCGAACACCGGGGAGCTGTTTTTT
TRBJ1-3 | - | - | 15 | TRBV7-8 | CASSSDLSSGNTIYF | TGTGCCAGCAGCTCCGACTTATCCTCTGGAAACACCATATATTTT
TRBJ1-5 | TRBD1 | - | 15 | TRBV9 | CASSPGTGANQPQHF | TGTGCCAGCAGCCCAGGGACAGGGGCGAATCAGCCCCAGCATTTT
TRBJ1-2 | - | - | 13 | TRBV7-2 | CASSLNRDYGYTF | TGTGCCAGCAGCTTAAACAGGGACTATGGCTACACCTTC
TRBJ2-4 | - | - | 12 | TRBV7-9 | CASSSRIEYQYF | TGTGCCAGCAGCTCCCGAATTGAGTATCAGTACTTC
TRBJ2-3 | - | - | 15 | TRBV25-1 | CASRHREFSTDTQYF | TGTGCCAGCAGACACAGGGAGTTTAGCACAGATACGCAGTATTTT
TRBJ2-1 | TRBD2 | - | 15 | TRBV11-2 | CASSLPSGGAGEQFF | TGTGCCAGCAGCTTACCTAGCGGGGGGGCAGGGGAGCAGTTCTTC